These 2 T cell receptor beta chains were all obtained from the same sample, sequenced in a study of beta chain features in type 1 diabetes. Reverse transcribing all isolated RNA meant expressed TCRB transcripts were sequenced. The repertoire was sequenced with immunoSEQ multiplex PCR; TCRdb's copy has only in-frame clones and lacks some. The sample carries roughly 450,000 clones, approximately 10% recorded once. What was sequenced was naive CD4+ T cells from blood. The receptors were gathered from a woman between 18 and 29 years old in good health.

This clone has a count of ten or more. Written as DNA, the CDR3 is TGTGCCAGCAGCTCCCCGGGACTAGCGGGATACAATGAGCAGTTCTTC. Its protein product is CASSSPGLAGYNEQFF. The rearrangement joins TRBV7-2 to TRBJ2-1; 13 bases are shared with TRBD2. With 4 bases clipped from V and 4 bases from J, the junction kept 4 bases outside the gene matches. Germline V lookup: CDR1 SGHTA, CDR2 FQGNSA. This CDR3 region has 16 residues. The whole variable domain, remainder taken from reference TRBV7-2 and TRBJ2-1, is GAGVSQSPSNKVTEKGKDVELRCDPISGHTALYWYRQSLGQGLEFLIYFQGNSAPDKSGLPSDRFSAERTGGSVSTLTIQRTQQEDSAVYLCASSSPGLAGYNEQFFGPGTRLTVL.

The chain combines TRBV29-1 with TRBJ1-1, with D perhaps TRBD1 (6 bases). CDR1 and CDR2 (germline): SQVTM, ANQGSEA. The CDR3 covers 11 residues. Between the trimmed V and J ends, which lost 5 bases and 3 bases, there was a span of 7 bases. CDR3 region: CSVRTDTEAFF. The CDR3 DNA reads as TGCAGCGTTCGGACAGACACTGAAGCTTTCTTT.